These 5 T cell receptor beta chains share one sample of origin, sequenced in a study of cytomegalovirus exposure and HLA in healthy donors. The PCR had 60 Vbeta and 13 Jbeta primers. The repertoire was sequenced with immunoSEQ multiplex PCR; TCRdb's copy has only in-frame clones and lacks some. This sample has around 70,000 clones, with 75% to 90% found just once. The sample was PBMCs. The receptor source for this set is a human donor in good health.

The rearrangement links TRBV19 to TRBJ2-5; 15 positions match TRBD2. Near its end, the DNA agrees better with TRBJ2-7, so the J call may be wrong. Germline CDR1 reads LNHDA; CDR2 reads SQIVND (reference sequence). This CDR3 has 16 amino acids. The CDR3 DNA is TGTGCCAGTAGTTTTGGACTAGCGGGGGGGCTCCGCGAGCAGTACTTC. It translates to CASSFGLAGGLREQYF.

This chain uses TRBV19 with TRBJ1-5; D is perhaps TRBD1 (6 bases). V was cut by 6 bases and J by 1 base, with 10 bases left in between. This CDR3 spans 14 amino acids. CDR1 and CDR2 from the germline V gene are LNHDA and SQIVND (reference sequence). In DNA form, the CDR3 reads TGTGCCAGTAGCAGGGGAGGGAGCAATCAGCCCCAGCATTTT. This translates into CASSRGGSNQPQHF.

This clone has just a few counts. This sequence joins TRBV18 and TRBJ1-2; 8 bases map to TRBD1. Germline loops: CDR1 KGHSH, CDR2 LQKENI. This CDR3 has 17 residues. The trim removed 3 bases at V and 3 bases at J, leaving 12 bases unmatched. CDR3 loop: CASSPLAWTGMDYGYTF. The CDR3 DNA follows: TGTGCCAGCTCACCTCTAGCATGGACAGGGATGGACTATGGCTACACCTTC.

This clone was seen a handful of times. The chain carries TRBV30 and TRBJ1-1, with D unclear. Germline values: CDR1 GTSNPN, CDR2 SVGIG (reference sequence). This CDR3 has 13 amino acids. Trimming cost V 0 bases and J 3 bases, with 8 bases left between them. The CDR3 DNA sequence: TGTGCCTGGAGTGTTCACGGGGACACTGAAGCTTTCTTT. It specifies CAWSVHGDTEAFF. Filled out from reference TRBV30 and TRBJ1-1, the complete variable domain reads SQTIHQWPATLVQPVGSPLSLECTVEGTSNPNLYWYRQAAGRGLQLLFYSVGIGQISSEVPQNLSASRPQDRQFILSSKKLLLSDSGFYLCAWSVHGDTEAFFGQGTRLTVV.

The chain is built from TRBV7-2 and TRBJ1-2; a possible D gene is TRBD1 (5 bases). CDR1 is SGHTA and CDR2 is FQGNSA in the germline V gene. V was clipped by 5 bases and J by 11 bases, with 21 bases between them. CDR3 length: 14 amino acids. The CDR3: CASSGGTEARRYTF. The CDR3 DNA sequence: TGTGCCAGCAGCGGGGGGACCGAGGCTAGGAGATACACCTTC.